Listed below are T cell receptor beta chains from one sample, sequenced in a study of blood T cell repertoires in COVID-19. Repertoires were generated with immunoSEQ multiplex PCR, while TCRdb's copy carries only in-frame clones and drops some. This table holds about 73,000 clones, roughly 83% found once. The specimen was peripheral blood. These receptors all stem from an older woman with acute or convalescent COVID-19. Both conserved end residues are part of each CDR3. Each record gives: D gene, J gene, clone size, V gene, CDR3 protein, CDR3 DNA. D genes are given only for firm matches. Expanded clones get a size class; other rows say once, few or many, or leave the size out.

TRBD1,TRBJ2-7,NA,TRBV30,CAWSSGTGVHEQYF,TGTGCCTGGAGTTCCGGGACAGGGGTCCACGAGCAGTACTTC
TRBD2,TRBJ2-3,NA,TRBV10-3,CAISDHGGGSTDTQYF,TGTGCCATCAGTGACCACGGGGGGGGTTCGACAGATACGCAGTATTTT
TRBD1,TRBJ1-1,NA,TRBV3-1/TRBV3-2,CASGDDRANTEAFF,TGTGCCAGCGGGGACGACAGGGCGAACACTGAAGCTTTCTTT
NA,TRBJ2-5,NA,TRBV6-5,CASSPPGGREETQYF,TGTGCCAGCAGTCCTCCGGGGGGCCGTGAAGAGACCCAGTACTTC
TRBD1,TRBJ1-5,NA,TRBV15,CATRSAGTGRNQPQHF,TGTGCCACCAGGAGCGCCGGGACAGGGAGGAATCAGCCCCAGCATTTT
TRBD1,TRBJ1-2,NA,TRBV19,CASTLQGGYNYGYTF,TGTGCCAGTACCCTCCAGGGGGGTTACAACTATGGCTACACCTTC
NA,TRBJ1-1,NA,TRBV6-5,CASSVDSRGTEAFF,TGTGCCAGCAGCGTCGACTCCCGAGGGACTGAAGCTTTCTTT
TRBD1,TRBJ1-5,NA,TRBV24-1,CATRDSSNQPQHF,TGTGCCACCCGGGACAGCAGCAATCAGCCCCAGCATTTT
TRBD1,TRBJ1-3,few,TRBV5-5,CASSTWTGSSGNTIYF,TGTGCCAGCAGCACCTGGACAGGGAGCTCTGGAAACACCATATATTTT
TRBD2,TRBJ2-1,NA,TRBV6-2/TRBV6-3,CASSQAGGLNEQFF,TGTGCCAGCAGTCAAGCGGGGGGCCTGAATGAGCAGTTCTTC
NA,TRBJ1-1,few,TRBV6-5,CASRTLGRGNTEAFF,TGTGCCAGCAGGACCCTCGGCCGAGGAAACACTGAAGCTTTCTTT
TRBD1,TRBJ2-7,once,TRBV6-6,CASSRQGYEQYF,TGTGCCAGCAGCCGACAGGGGTACGAGCAGTACTTC
TRBD2,TRBJ2-7,NA,TRBV5-5,CASNQGGGSYEQYF,TGTGCCAGCAACCAAGGCGGGGGGAGCTACGAGCAGTACTTC
NA,TRBJ1-4,NA,TRBV5-1,CASSSSIANEKLFF,TGCGCCAGCAGCTCCTCAATAGCTAATGAAAAACTGTTTTTT
NA,TRBJ1-1,NA,TRBV5-6,CASSLRPGRHTEAFF,TGTGCCAGCAGCTTGAGGCCGGGAAGGCACACTGAAGCTTTCTTT
TRBD1,TRBJ1-1,NA,TRBV5-1,CASSLNRGPTEAFF,TGCGCCAGCAGCTTGAACAGGGGGCCGACTGAAGCTTTCTTT
TRBD2,TRBJ2-3,NA,TRBV12-5,CASGFTGLAGGTDTQYF,TGTGCTAGTGGTTTCACCGGACTAGCGGGGGGCACAGATACGCAGTATTTT
TRBD2,TRBJ2-3,NA,TRBV11-2,CASSLDGLAGQADTQYF,TGTGCCAGCAGCTTAGATGGGCTAGCGGGGCAGGCAGATACGCAGTATTTT
TRBD1,TRBJ2-1,few,TRBV15,CATSREDRGPYNEQFF,TGTGCCACCAGCAGGGAGGACAGGGGACCATACAATGAGCAGTTCTTC
NA,TRBJ1-1,NA,TRBV12-3/TRBV12-4,CASSLTGNTEAFF,TGTGCCAGCAGTTTAACTGGGAACACTGAAGCTTTCTTT
TRBD2,TRBJ2-3,NA,TRBV2,CATSRGADTQYF,TGTGCCACCTCGCGGGGGGCAGATACGCAGTATTTT
TRBD1,TRBJ1-6,NA,TRBV10-3,CAISELDRGYNSPLHF,TGTGCCATCAGTGAGCTGGACAGGGGTTATAATTCACCCCTCCACTTT
NA,TRBJ1-3,NA,TRBV27,CASSLQGSSGNTIYF,TGTGCCAGCAGTTTACAGGGAAGCTCTGGAAACACCATATATTTT
TRBD2,TRBJ2-1,few,TRBV6-4,CASSDTSGGNEQFF,TGTGCCAGCAGTGACACTAGCGGGGGGAATGAGCAGTTCTTC
NA,TRBJ1-2,NA,TRBV4-1,CASSQDPPEVDYGYTF,TGCGCCAGCAGCCAAGACCCTCCGGAGGTGGACTATGGCTACACCTTC
TRBD1,TRBJ1-6,NA,TRBV5-1,CASSLRRTGGRNSPLHF,TGCGCCAGCAGCTTGAGACGGACAGGGGGCAGGAATTCACCCCTCCACTTT
NA,TRBJ2-3,NA,TRBV6-1,CASSDPAGFGTDTQYF,TGTGCCAGCAGTGACCCCGCAGGGTTCGGCACAGATACGCAGTATTTT
NA,TRBJ1-1,NA,TRBV18,CASSPAQANTEAFF,TGTGCCAGCTCCCCAGCGCAGGCGAACACTGAAGCTTTCTTT
TRBD1,TRBJ1-5,NA,TRBV7-2,CASSLSTGQPAQHF,TGTGCCAGCAGCCTATCGACAGGGCAGCCGGCCCAGCATTTT
NA,TRBJ1-1,NA,TRBV6-1,CASSEVTGTDGRAEAFF,TGTGCCAGCAGTGAAGTAACAGGGACGGACGGTAGGGCTGAAGCTTTCTTT
TRBD1,TRBJ1-5,NA,TRBV6-5,CASSRQTGDQPQHF,TGTGCCAGCAGTCGCCAGACAGGGGATCAGCCCCAGCATTTT
TRBD2,TRBJ2-2,once,TRBV3-1/TRBV3-2,CASSDRGGAGELFF,TGTGCCAGCAGTGATCGCGGGGGGGCCGGGGAGCTGTTTTTT
NA,TRBJ1-3,NA,TRBV7-9,CASSLEGHRAGNTIYF,TGTGCCAGCAGCTTAGAGGGGCACAGAGCTGGAAACACCATATATTTT
TRBD1,TRBJ1-5,NA,TRBV3-1/TRBV3-2,CASSGGTGDQPQHF,TGTGCCAGCAGCGGCGGGACAGGCGATCAGCCCCAGCATTTT
NA,TRBJ1-1,NA,TRBV11-3,CASSYTPNTEAFF,TGTGCCAGCAGCTATACACCGAACACTGAAGCTTTCTTT
TRBD1,TRBJ2-2,NA,TRBV4-2,CASSQAGAGGSNTGELFF,TGTGCCAGCAGCCAAGCAGGGGCAGGGGGATCGAACACCGGGGAGCTGTTTTTT
TRBD2,TRBJ2-5,NA,TRBV3-1/TRBV3-2,CASSHRYGGLAEETQYF,TGTGCCAGCAGCCATCGGTATGGGGGACTAGCGGAAGAGACCCAGTACTTC
TRBD2,TRBJ2-5,NA,TRBV4-1,CASSPGLGEGVGETQYF,TGCGCCAGCAGTCCGGGACTAGGAGAGGGGGTTGGGGAGACCCAGTACTTC
NA,TRBJ2-2,once,TRBV5-1,CASSKQGSDTGELFF,TGCGCCAGCAGCAAACAGGGTTCGGACACCGGGGAGCTGTTTTTT
NA,TRBJ1-2,NA,TRBV29-1,CSVESAGYGQANYGYTF,TGCAGCGTTGAATCGGCAGGGTACGGTCAAGCTAACTATGGCTACACCTTC